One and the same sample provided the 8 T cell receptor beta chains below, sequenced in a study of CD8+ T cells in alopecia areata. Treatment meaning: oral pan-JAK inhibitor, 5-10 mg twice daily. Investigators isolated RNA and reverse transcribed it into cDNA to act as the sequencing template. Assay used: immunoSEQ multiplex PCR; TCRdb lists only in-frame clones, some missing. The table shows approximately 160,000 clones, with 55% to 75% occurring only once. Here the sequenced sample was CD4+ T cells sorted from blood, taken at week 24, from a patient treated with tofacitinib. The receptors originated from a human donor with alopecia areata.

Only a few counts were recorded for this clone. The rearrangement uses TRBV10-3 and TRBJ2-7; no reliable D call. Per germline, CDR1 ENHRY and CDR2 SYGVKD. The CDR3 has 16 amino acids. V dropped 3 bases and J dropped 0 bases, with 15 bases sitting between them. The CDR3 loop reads CAISDSKGPSSYEQYF. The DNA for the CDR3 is TGTGCCATCAGTGATTCGAAAGGACCCTCCTCCTACGAGCAGTACTTC.

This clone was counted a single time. This chain's CDR3 is CASSLSNLNEQFF. In DNA form, the CDR3 reads TGCGCCAGCAGCTTGTCAAACTTAAATGAGCAGTTCTTC. V is TRBV5-1 and J is TRBJ2-1; no firm D call. This CDR3 has 13 amino acids. Between the trimmed V and J ends, which lost 1 base and 7 bases, there was a span of 9 bases. CDR1 SGHRS and CDR2 YFSETQ come from the germline V gene.

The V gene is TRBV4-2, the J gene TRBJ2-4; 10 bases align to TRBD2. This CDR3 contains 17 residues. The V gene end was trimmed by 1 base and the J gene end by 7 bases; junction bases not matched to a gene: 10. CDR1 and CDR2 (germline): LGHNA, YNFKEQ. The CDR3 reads CASSQGLSGGAGNIQYF. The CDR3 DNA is TGTGCCAGCAGCCAAGGACTGAGCGGGGGGGCCGGGAACATTCAGTACTTC.

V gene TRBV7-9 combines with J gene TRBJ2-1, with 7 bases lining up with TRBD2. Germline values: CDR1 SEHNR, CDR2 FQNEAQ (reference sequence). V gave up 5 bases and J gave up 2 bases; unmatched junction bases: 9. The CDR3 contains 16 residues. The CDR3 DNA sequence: TGTGCCAGCAGCCCGGATACTAGCGCAACCTACAATGAGCAGTTCTTC. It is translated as CASSPDTSATYNEQFF.

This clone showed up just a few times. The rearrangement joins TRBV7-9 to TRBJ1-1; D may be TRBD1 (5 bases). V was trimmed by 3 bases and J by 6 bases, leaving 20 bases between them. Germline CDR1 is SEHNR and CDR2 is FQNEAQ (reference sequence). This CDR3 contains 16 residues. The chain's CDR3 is CASSLGVGGAEAEAFF. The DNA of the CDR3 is TGTGCCAGCAGCTTGGGAGTAGGAGGGGCGGAGGCTGAAGCTTTCTTT.

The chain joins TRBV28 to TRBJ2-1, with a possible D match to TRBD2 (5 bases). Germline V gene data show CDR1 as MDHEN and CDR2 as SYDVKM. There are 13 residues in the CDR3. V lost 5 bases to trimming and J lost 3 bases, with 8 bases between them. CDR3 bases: TGTGCCAGCAGTCCGGGGAGCTACAATGAGCAGTTCTTC. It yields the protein CASSPGSYNEQFF. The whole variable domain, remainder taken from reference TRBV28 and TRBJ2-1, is DVKVTQSSRYLVKRTGEKVFLECVQDMDHENMFWYRQDPGLGLRLIYFSYDVKMKEKGDIPEGYSVSREKKERFSLILESASTNQTSMYLCASSPGSYNEQFFGPGTRLTVL.

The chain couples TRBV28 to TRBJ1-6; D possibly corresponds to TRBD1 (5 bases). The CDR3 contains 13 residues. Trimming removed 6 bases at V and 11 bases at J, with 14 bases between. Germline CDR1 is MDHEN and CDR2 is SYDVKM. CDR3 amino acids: CASSPAGTPPLHF. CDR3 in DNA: TGTGCCAGCAGCCCTGCGGGGACGCCACCCCTCCACTTT.

CDR3 in DNA: TGTGCCTGCCATCGGGGCCAGTCTATCTATGGCTACACCTTC. Protein: CACHRGQSIYGYTF. The chain carries TRBV30 and TRBJ1-2; D might be TRBD1 (5 bases). Between the trimmed V and J ends, which lost 6 bases and 4 bases, there was a span of 18 bases. The germline V gene has CDR1 GTSNPN and CDR2 SVGIG (reference sequence). The CDR3 loop spans 14 amino acids.